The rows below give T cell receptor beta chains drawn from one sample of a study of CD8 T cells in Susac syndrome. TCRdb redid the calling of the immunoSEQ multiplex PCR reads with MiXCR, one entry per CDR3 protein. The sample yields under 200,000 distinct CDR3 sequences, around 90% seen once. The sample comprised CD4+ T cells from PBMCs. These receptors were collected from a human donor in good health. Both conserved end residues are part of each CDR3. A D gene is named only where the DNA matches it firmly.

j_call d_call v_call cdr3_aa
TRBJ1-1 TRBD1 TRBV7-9 CASSSLTGMNTEAFF
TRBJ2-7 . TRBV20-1 CSARGGLGAYEQYF
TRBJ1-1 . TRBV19 CATRPIQGLAFF
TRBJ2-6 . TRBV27 CASARQVPGANVLTF
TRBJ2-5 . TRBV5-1 CASKGQETQYF
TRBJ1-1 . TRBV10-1 CASSESPSSTAEAFF
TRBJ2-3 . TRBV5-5 CASSSGRGTDTQYF
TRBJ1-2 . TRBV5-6 CASSVQSNYGYTF
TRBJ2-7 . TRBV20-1 CSAERGEQYF
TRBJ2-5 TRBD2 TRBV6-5 CASSPGRVQLETQYF
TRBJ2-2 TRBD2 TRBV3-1 CASSQDGRGVGTGELFF
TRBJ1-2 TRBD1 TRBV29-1 CSVGGQLYGYTF
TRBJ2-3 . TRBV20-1 CSARAAGQSTDTQYF
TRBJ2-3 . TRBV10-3 CAISETGGGTDTQYF
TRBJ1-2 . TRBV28 CASSFRLNYGYTF
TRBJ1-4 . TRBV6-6 CASSYSKEKLFF
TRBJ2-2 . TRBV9 CASSSPPGRDTGELFF
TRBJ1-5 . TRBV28 CASRRGGQGTQPQHF
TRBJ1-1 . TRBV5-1 CASSLASENTEAFF
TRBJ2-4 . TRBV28 CASSFPRGRGIQYF
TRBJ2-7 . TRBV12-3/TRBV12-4 CASRIHYEQYF
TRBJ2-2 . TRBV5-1 CASSLVEGNTGELFF
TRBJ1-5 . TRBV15 CATSPGWAGSNQPQHF
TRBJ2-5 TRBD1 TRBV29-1 CSVEVPGQGQETQYF
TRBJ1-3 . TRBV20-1 CSAKQGTSGNTIYF
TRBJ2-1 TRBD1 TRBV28 CAILTGANEQFF
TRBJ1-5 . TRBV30 CAWSLSNQPQHF
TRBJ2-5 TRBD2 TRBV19 CASSVGVAGGPGETQYF
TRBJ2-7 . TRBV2 CASSVGTAWYEQYF
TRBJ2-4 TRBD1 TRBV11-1 CASSFLTGNAKNIQYF
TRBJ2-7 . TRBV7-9 CASSLWGEQYF
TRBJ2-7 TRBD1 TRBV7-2 CASSLNTGDYEQYF
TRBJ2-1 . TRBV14 CASSKTNEQFF
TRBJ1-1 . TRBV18 CASSPSHGKNTEAFF
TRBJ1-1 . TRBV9 CASSVSDTEAFF
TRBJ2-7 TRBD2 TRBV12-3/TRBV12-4 CASKSGGPGEQYF
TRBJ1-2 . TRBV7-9 CASSHRDRDGYTF
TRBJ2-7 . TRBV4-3 CASSQVRGSPYEQYF
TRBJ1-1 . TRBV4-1 CASSPRRGRYTEAFF
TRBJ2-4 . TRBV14 CASSYGGGIQYF
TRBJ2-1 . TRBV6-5 CASSYWDGNNEQFF
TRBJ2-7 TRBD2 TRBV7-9 CASSLRGTSGVYEQYF
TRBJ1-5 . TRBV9 CASSVGQLNQPQHF
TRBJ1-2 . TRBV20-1 CSARDLRQNYGYTF
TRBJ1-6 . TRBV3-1 CASSQGVGAGHSPLHF
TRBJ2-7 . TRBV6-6 CASSYPPQEQYF
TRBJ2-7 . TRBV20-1 CSARVGAGQAVEQYF
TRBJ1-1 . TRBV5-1 CASSSSGGNGEAFF
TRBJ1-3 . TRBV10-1 CASSEDTGNTIYF
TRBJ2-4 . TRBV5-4 CASSLGGTSSAKNIQYF
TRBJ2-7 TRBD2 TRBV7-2 CASSFSGGAREQYF